This T cell receptor (beta chain) was captured by sequencing in a study of blood T cells in healthy people across ages. The CDR3 extends over 15 amino acids. V was clipped by 4 bases and J by 1 base, with 13 bases between them. CDR1 MGHRA and CDR2 YSYEKL come from the germline V gene. This clonotype was detected only a few times. Its antigen is still unknown. A sample-barcoded 5' primer and a J-beta primer mix were used in a second PCR of roughly 6 to 12 cycles. Unique molecular identifiers of 12 random nucleotides labeled each cDNA. MiXCR, run by TCRdb on the 5' RACE reads, gives a single entry per CDR3 protein. The table shows around 940,000 distinct CDR3 sequences, with 45% to 60% occurring only once. Study results and limitations: Relative to aged donors, long-lived donors carried more naive CD4+ cells and displayed higher diversity. PBMCs left unsorted prevented a conclusive naive versus antigen-experienced comparison.

This receptor was identified in a woman aged 60 to 75 in good health. The rearrangement links TRBV4-1 to TRBJ2-5; tentatively, D is TRBD1 (6 bases). The sequenced material came from blood. CDR3 coding DNA: TGCGCCAGCAGCCGAAGAGGGGACACCCAAGAGACCCAGTACTTC. Translated: CASSRRGDTQETQYF.